The subject of this entry is one T cell receptor beta chain. The target antigen is unknown. TCRdb re-called the 5' RACE reads and shows each CDR3 protein once, DNA omitted. Recorded for this sample: roughly 320,000 distinct CDR3 sequences. Germline values: CDR1 SGHRS, CDR2 YFSETQ. CDR3 length equals 13 residues. The sample is drawn from a study of monozygotic twins with inflammatory bowel disease. The study, taken as a whole, reports: Inverse Simpson values showed less TCRbeta diversity in IBD patients than in their healthy co-twins.

The chain recombines TRBV5-1 with TRBJ2-1. The receptor was isolated from a human donor with ulcerative colitis or Crohn's disease, or a healthy co-twin of an affected twin (not recorded which). Sample: blood. Here the CDR3 reads CASSLDGDNEQFF.